A selection of T cell receptor beta chains follows, all from one sample in a study of cytomegalovirus exposure and HLA in healthy donors. The table came from immunoSEQ multiplex PCR; TCRdb's copy has only in-frame clones and leaves some out. This sample has some 79,000 clones, with over 70% found just once. Sequencing input: PBMCs. The receptors derive from a male donor in good health and CMV-seropositive. Each CDR3 is given with its conserved first and last residue. Fields, in order: clone size, J gene, V gene, D gene, CDR3 length, CDR3 protein. A D gene is named only where the DNA matches it firmly. Not all rows give a size; the values are once, few, many and, for expanded clones, a class.

>-|TRBJ2-5|TRBV7-9|-|12
CASSLGTAIQYF
>-|TRBJ2-1|TRBV9|TRBD2|19
CASTEGPGVASGTYNEQFF
>-|TRBJ2-3|TRBV28|-|13
CASTSSGTDTQYF
>-|TRBJ1-2|TRBV19|TRBD1|14
CASSIETGPYGYTF
>-|TRBJ1-1|TRBV27|-|14
CASRTGQARTEAFF
>-|TRBJ1-1|TRBV6-5|TRBD1|13
CAGRGQGNTEAFF
>-|TRBJ1-2|TRBV6-1|-|14
CASSSVAGWNGYTF
>once|TRBJ2-5|TRBV7-3|-|13
CASSLVTGETQYF
>-|TRBJ2-7|TRBV14|TRBD1|16
CASSQETTGRIYEQYF
>-|TRBJ2-5|TRBV6-5|-|16
CASSYSPGQGQETQYF
>-|TRBJ1-5|TRBV27|-|13
CASAYGFYQPQHF
>-|TRBJ1-6|TRBV28|TRBD1|17
CASSLRRRDRGGPPLHF
>-|TRBJ2-2|TRBV7-2|-|14
CASSSFPGTGELFF
>-|TRBJ2-7|TRBV28|TRBD1|15
CASRLGQGANYEQYF
>-|TRBJ1-1|TRBV19|-|13
CATNRREGLEAFF
>-|TRBJ2-1|TRBV9|-|13
CASSAPDGYEQFF
>-|TRBJ1-3|TRBV7-2|-|16
CASSLWIDRPQNTIYF
>-|TRBJ2-1|TRBV11-2|TRBD2|18
CASSLSWTSGTRGYEQFF
>-|TRBJ2-5|TRBV27|TRBD1|15
CASSFSGQVRETQYF
>once|TRBJ1-4|TRBV7-9|-|14
CASSRDTSNEKLFF
>few|TRBJ2-1|TRBV4-3|-|16
CASSPEAVSSYNEQFF
>-|TRBJ2-5|TRBV28|TRBD2|18
CASSSSGTSGGELETQYF
>-|TRBJ1-1|TRBV6-5|-|15
CASSYTAGMNTEAFF
>-|TRBJ1-2|TRBV10-3|TRBD1|15
CAISLSLGQGRGYTF
>-|TRBJ2-6|TRBV10-1|TRBD1|18
CASTLPGTGGSGANVLTF
>-|TRBJ2-5|TRBV19|-|13
CASALGGQETQYF
>once|TRBJ1-2|TRBV5-4|TRBD1|15
CASSHGTVDNYGYTF
>-|TRBJ2-1|TRBV7-9|TRBD2|13
CASKTSGRVEQFF
>-|TRBJ2-2|TRBV27|TRBD1|15
CASSSGTGVTGELFF
>once|TRBJ1-6|TRBV28|-|13
CASSPPDNSPLHF
>-|TRBJ2-7|TRBV7-6|TRBD2|14
CASSLGGLASEQYF
>-|TRBJ2-7|TRBV6-6|-|14
CASTPGVGPYEQYF
>-|TRBJ2-1|TRBV27|TRBD2|20
CASSLIGVAGGPDPYNEQFF
>once|TRBJ1-1|TRBV19|-|16
CASSMGLPSVWSEAFF
>-|TRBJ2-7|TRBV7-9|-|13
CASSFPITYEQYF
>-|TRBJ2-1|TRBV5-4|TRBD2|15
CASSFGGSSYNEQFF
>-|TRBJ1-1|TRBV6-5|-|15
CASSYGTRRNTEAFF
>-|TRBJ2-7|TRBV7-9|-|14
CASSSRQSYDEQYF
>few|TRBJ1-3|TRBV9|-|16
CASSVEAQGPGNTIYF
>-|TRBJ1-5|TRBV19|TRBD1|16
CASSRPGTGVNQPQHF
>-|TRBJ2-1|TRBV2|-|13
CASSVEGGNEQFF
>-|TRBJ1-4|TRBV7-9|-|14
CASSLRGASEKLFF
>-|TRBJ1-4|TRBV6-1|-|13
CASRRDAGEKLFF
>once|TRBJ2-2|TRBV10-1|-|15
CASVPRTGNTGELFF
>once|TRBJ1-2|TRBV19|TRBD1|16
CASSLGGGQGARGYTF
>-|TRBJ1-6|TRBV7-9|-|14
CSSSFRQHNSPLHF
>-|-|TRBV30|-|9
CAWRSEQYF
>-|TRBJ1-1|TRBV12-1|-|16
CASSLIGGEVNTEAFF
>-|TRBJ2-7|TRBV7-6|TRBD1|15
CASSLGTGVGYEQYF
>-|TRBJ2-2|TRBV28|-|16
CASSLFTAGKSGELFF
>-|TRBJ2-7|TRBV5-1|-|16
CASRGAGLSNPYEQYF
>once|TRBJ2-1|TRBV19|-|14
CASKRTDRQNEQFF
>-|TRBJ2-1|TRBV7-7|TRBD2|15
CASSPGTSGYNEQFF
>-|TRBJ2-1|TRBV4-1|-|13
CASSQTPGNEQFF